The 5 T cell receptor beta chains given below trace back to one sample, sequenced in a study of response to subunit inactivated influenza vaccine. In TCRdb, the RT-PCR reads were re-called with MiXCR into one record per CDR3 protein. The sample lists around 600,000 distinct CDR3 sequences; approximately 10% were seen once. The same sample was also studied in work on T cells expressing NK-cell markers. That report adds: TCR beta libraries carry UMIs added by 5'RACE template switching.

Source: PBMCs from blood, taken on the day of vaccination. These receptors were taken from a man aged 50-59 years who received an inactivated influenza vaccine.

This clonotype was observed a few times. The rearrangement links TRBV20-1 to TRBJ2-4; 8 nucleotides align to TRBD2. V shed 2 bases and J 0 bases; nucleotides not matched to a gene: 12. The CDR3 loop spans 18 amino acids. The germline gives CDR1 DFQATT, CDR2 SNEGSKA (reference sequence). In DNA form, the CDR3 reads TGCAGTGCTAGAATACCGGGAGGGGTGGGCATAGCCAAAAACATTCAGTACTTC. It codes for CSARIPGGVGIAKNIQYF.

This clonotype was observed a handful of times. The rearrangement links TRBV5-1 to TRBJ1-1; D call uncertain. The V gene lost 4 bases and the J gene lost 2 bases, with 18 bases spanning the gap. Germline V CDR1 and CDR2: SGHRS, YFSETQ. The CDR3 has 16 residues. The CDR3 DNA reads TGCGCCAGCAGCGAAGGACGGACGGATTCTAACACTGAAGCTTTCTTT. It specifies CASSEGRTDSNTEAFF.

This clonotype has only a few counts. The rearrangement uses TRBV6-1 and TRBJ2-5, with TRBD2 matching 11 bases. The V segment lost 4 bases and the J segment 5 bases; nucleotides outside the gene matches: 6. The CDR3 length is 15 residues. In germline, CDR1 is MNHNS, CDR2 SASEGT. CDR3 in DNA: TGTGCCAGCAGTGTCACTAGCGGGAGTCGGGAGACCCAGTACTTC. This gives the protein CASSVTSGSRETQYF.

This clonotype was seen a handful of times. CDR3 loop: CASTPKENYGYTF. The CDR3 DNA follows: TGTGCCAGCACCCCCAAGGAGAACTATGGCTACACCTTC. This chain links TRBV6-2 or TRBV6-3 with TRBJ1-2; D gene ambiguous. Germline V CDR1 and CDR2: MNHEY, SVGEGT. The CDR3 runs 13 residues. The germline V and J ends were trimmed by 7 bases and 2 bases, with 11 bases remaining between them.

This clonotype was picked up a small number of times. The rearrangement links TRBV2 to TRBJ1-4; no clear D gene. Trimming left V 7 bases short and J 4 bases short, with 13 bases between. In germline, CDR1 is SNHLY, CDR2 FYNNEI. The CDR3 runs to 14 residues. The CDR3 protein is CASTRTAINEKLFF. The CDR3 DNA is TGTGCCAGCACCCGGACGGCTATTAATGAAAAACTGTTTTTT. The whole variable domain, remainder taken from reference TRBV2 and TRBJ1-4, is EPEVTQTPSHQVTQMGQEVILRCVPISNHLYFYWYRQILGQKVEFLVSFYNNEISEKSEIFDDQFSVERPDGSNFTLKIRSTKLEDSAMYFCASTRTAINEKLFFGSGTQLSVL.